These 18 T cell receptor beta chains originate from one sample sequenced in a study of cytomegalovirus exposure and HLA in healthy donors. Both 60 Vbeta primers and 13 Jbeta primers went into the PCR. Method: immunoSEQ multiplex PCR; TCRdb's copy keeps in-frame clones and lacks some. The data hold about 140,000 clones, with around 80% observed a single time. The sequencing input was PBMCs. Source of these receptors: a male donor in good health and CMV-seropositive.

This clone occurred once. The CDR3 DNA follows: TGCGCCAGCAGTGACGTGGGACACGACGGTGTCACGCAGTATTTT. Residues: CASSDVGHDGVTQYF. The genes are TRBV10-2 and TRBJ2-3; a weak D match, TRBD1 (6 bases). CDR3 length: 15 residues. The germline V gene has CDR1 WSHSY and CDR2 SAAADI. Between the trimmed V and J ends, which lost 3 bases and 9 bases, there was a span of 19 bases.

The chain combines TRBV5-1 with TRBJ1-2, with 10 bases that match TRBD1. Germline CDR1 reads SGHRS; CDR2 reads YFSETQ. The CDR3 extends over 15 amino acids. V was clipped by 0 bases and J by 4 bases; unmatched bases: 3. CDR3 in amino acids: CASSLEGQGTYGYTF. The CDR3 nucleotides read TGCGCCAGCAGCTTGGAGGGACAGGGGACCTATGGCTACACCTTC.

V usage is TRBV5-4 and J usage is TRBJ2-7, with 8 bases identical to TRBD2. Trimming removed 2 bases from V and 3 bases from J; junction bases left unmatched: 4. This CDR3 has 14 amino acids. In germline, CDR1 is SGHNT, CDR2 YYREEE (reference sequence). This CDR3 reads CASSFGGAGYEQYF. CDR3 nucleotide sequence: TGTGCCAGCAGCTTCGGGGGGGCAGGCTACGAGCAGTACTTC. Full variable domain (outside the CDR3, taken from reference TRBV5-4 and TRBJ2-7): ETGVTQSPTHLIKTRGQQVTLRCSSQSGHNTVSWYQQALGQGPQFIFQYYREEENGRGNFPPRFSGLQFPNYSSELNVNALELDDSALYLCASSFGGAGYEQYFGPGTRLTVT.

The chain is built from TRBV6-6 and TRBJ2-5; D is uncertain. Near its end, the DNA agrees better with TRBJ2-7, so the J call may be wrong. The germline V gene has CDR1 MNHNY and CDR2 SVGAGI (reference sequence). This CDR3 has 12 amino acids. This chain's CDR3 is CASSSYSYEQYF. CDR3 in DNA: TGTGCCAGCAGTTCCTACTCCTACGAGCAGTACTTC.

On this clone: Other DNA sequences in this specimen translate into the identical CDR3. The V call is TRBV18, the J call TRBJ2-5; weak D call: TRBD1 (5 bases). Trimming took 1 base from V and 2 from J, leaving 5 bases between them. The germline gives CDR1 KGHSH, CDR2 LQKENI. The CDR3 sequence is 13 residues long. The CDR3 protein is CASSPQGQETQYF. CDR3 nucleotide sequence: TGTGCCAGCTCACCACAGGGGCAAGAGACCCAGTACTTC.

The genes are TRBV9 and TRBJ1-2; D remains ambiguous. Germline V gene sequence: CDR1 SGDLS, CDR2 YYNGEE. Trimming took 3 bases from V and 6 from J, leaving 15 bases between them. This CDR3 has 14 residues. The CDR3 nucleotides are TGTGCCAGCAGCGCGAAGGACGGAGGCAATGGCTACACCTTC. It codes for CASSAKDGGNGYTF.

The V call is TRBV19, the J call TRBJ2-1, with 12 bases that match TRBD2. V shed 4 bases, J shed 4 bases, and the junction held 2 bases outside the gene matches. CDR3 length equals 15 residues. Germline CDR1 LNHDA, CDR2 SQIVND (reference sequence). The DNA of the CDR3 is TGTGCCAGTAGTAGGACTAGCGGGGTGTACAATGAGCAGTTCTTC. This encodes CASSRTSGVYNEQFF.

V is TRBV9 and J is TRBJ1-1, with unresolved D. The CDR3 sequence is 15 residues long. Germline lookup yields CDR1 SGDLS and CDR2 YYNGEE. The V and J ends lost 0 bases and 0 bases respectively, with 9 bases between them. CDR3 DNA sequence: TGTGCCAGCAGCGTAGATGTGGTAGTGAACACTGAAGCTTTCTTT. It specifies CASSVDVVVNTEAFF. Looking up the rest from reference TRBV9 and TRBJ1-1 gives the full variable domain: DSGVTQTPKHLITATGQRVTLRCSPRSGDLSVYWYQQSLDQGLQFLIQYYNGEERAKGNILERFSAQQFPDLHSELNLSSLELGDSALYFCASSVDVVVNTEAFFGQGTRLTVV.

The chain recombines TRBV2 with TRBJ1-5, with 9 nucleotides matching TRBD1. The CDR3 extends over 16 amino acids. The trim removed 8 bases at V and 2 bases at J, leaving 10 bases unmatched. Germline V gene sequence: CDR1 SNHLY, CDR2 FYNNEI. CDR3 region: CASAIDRGKRNQPQHF. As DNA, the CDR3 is TGTGCCAGCGCGATAGACAGGGGGAAACGCAATCAGCCCCAGCATTTT.

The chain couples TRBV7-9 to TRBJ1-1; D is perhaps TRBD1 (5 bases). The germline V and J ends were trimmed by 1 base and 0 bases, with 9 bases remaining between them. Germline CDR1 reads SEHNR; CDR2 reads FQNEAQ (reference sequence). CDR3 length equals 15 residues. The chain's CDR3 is CASSLGQGMNTEAFF. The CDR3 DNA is TGTGCCAGCAGCTTAGGCCAGGGCATGAACACTGAAGCTTTCTTT. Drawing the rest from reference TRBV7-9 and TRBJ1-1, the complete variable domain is DTGVSQNPRHKITKRGQNVTFRCDPISEHNRLYWYRQTLGQGPEFLTYFQNEAQLEKSRLLSDRFSAERPKGSFSTLEIQRTEQGDSAMYLCASSLGQGMNTEAFFGQGTRLTVV.

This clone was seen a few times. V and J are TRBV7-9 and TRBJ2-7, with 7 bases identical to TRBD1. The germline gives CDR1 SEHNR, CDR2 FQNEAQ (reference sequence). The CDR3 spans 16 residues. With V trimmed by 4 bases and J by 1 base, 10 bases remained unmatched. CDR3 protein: CASSSRTGGSSYEQYF. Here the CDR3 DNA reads TGTGCCAGCAGCTCCAGGACAGGTGGAAGTTCCTACGAGCAGTACTTC.

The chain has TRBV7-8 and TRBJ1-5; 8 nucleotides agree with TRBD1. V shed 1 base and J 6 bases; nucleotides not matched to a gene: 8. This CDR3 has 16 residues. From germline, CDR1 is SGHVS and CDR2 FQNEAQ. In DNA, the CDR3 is TGTGCCAGCAGCTTAGTTAGGACAGGGCCTGGTCAGCCCCAGCATTTT. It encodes CASSLVRTGPGQPQHF.

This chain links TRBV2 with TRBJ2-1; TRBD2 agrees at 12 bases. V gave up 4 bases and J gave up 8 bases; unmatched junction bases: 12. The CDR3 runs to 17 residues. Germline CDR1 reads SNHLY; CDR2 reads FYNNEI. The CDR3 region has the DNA TGTGCCAGCAGTGGAAAGCCACTAGCGGGAGGTGTGGATGAGCAGTTCTTC. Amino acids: CASSGKPLAGGVDEQFF.

The CDR3 region has the DNA TGTGCCAGCAGCTTCGGACAGGGAACCTACGAGCAGTACTTC. Its translation: CASSFGQGTYEQYF. The V and J genes are TRBV9 and TRBJ2-7, with 8 bases aligning to TRBD1. The V and J ends lost 4 bases and 2 bases, in that order; junction bases with no gene match: 5. CDR1 and CDR2 (germline): SGDLS, YYNGEE. The CDR3 is 14 amino acids.

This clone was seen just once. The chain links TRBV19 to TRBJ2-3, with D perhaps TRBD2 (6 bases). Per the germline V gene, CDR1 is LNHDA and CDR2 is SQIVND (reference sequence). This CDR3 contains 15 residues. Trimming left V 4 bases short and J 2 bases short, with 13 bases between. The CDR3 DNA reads TGTGCCAGTAGTACTACGGGACTCTCCACAGATACGCAGTATTTT. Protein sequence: CASSTTGLSTDTQYF.

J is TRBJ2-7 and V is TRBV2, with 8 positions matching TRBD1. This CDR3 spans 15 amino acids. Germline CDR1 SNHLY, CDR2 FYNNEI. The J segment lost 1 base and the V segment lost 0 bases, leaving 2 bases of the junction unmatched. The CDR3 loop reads CASSEATGVSYEQYF. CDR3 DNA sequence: TGTGCCAGCAGTGAAGCGACAGGGGTATCCTACGAGCAGTACTTC.

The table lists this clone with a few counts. The CDR3, as DNA: TGCGCCAGCAGCCACCTACTATCGACAGGATCTAACTATGGCTACACCTTC. Encoded protein: CASSHLLSTGSNYGYTF. The chain employs TRBV4-1 and TRBJ1-2, with D tentatively TRBD1 (6 bases). There are 17 residues in the CDR3. Germline CDR1 MGHRA, CDR2 YSYEKL. The germline V and J ends were trimmed by 3 bases and 0 bases, with 17 bases remaining between them.

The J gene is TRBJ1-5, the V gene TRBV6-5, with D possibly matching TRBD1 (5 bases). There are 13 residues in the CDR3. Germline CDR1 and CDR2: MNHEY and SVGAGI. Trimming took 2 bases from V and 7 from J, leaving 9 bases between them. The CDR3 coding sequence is TGTGCCAGCAGTTACGCAGGGCAACAGCCCCAGCATTTT. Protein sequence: CASSYAGQQPQHF.